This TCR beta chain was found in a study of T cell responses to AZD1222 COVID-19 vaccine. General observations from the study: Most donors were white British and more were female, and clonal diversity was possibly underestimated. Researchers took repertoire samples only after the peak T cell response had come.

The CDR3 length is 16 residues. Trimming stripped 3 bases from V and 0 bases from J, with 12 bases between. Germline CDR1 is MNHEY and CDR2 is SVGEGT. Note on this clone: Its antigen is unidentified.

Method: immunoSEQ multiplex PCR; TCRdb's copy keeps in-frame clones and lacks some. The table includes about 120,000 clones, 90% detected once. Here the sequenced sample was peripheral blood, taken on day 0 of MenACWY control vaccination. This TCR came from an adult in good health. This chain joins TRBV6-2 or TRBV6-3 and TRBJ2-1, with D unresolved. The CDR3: CASSYYATSSYNEQFF. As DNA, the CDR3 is TGTGCCAGCAGTTATTATGCCACGAGCTCCTACAATGAGCAGTTCTTC.